This T cell receptor (beta chain) was profiled in a study of blood T cell repertoires in COVID-19 (dated by TCRdb to 2018 to 2020). Background for the entire study: The collaborator samples originated in the United States, Italy and Spain and spanned the acute and convalescent phases of COVID-19. The dataset comprised deeply sampled blood TCRbeta repertoires from subjects exposed to, actively infected with, or recovered from COVID-19. A freely available public database, intended as a resource for researchers studying the immune response to SARS-CoV-2, is where the repertoires were released. A de-identified subject ID, COVID-19 status, age in years and sex were almost always included in the sample metadata. The prospective study material was composed of cDNA or gDNA derived from T cells, B-cell-depleted T cells, or PBMCs. Where available, HLA class I and class II types were obtained from metadata supplied by the sample provider rather than from assay-based typing. The samples were drawn from two sources: the first 160 participants of the ongoing ImmuneRACE study, and approximately 1,300 subjects contributed by 6 global collaborators.

The immunoSEQ Assay, a bias-controlled multiplex PCR, was used to amplify TCRbeta CDR3 regions from genomic DNA. The study's own analysis went as follows. Within the assay, amplification of reference gene primers was used to estimate how many nucleated cells each sample contained. To quantify the absolute abundance of each unique TCRbeta CDR3 rearrangement, sequence reads were collapsed and filtered. For each sample, productive Simpson clonality was calculated as the square root of Simpson's diversity index across productive rearrangements. The table comes from immuneACCESS by way of TCRdb, which keeps in-frame sequences with V and J called. Part of the clones is missing from these tables; in studies checked, under half for an unresolved V gene and the rest for unknown reasons. V and J calls and clone size come straight from that table; D and trimming were deduced from the DNA. Across this sample there are 150,000 to 180,000 clones, with roughly nine tenths seen only once. Less than 0.6% of the sample is held by the ten biggest clonotypes.

Reading from cysteine to phenylalanine, the CDR3 counts 15 amino acids. Only the CDR3 DNA stays, 45 bases, in frame from base 1. Trimmed from V: 4 bases; trimmed from J: 3 bases; junction bases lacking a gene match: 4. The CDR1 and CDR2 encoded by the germline V gene are LGHNA and YNFKEQ. Regarding this clone: The antigen it binds to is not known. The input lacks base qualities; no much larger clone sits a single base away.

Broader findings and caveats from the paper: The quantity of clinical and demographic metadata differed by source and by participant and was supplied without curation.

Whole blood was collected in K2EDTA tubes by collaborating institutions according to the institutions' own protocols. For TCRbeta analysis, collaborators shipped samples in one of three forms: frozen whole blood, isolated PBMCs, or DNA extracted from either of those sample types. The material sequenced was peripheral blood. The receptor comes from a man aged 45-65 years with acute or convalescent COVID-19. The sequence joins TRBV4-2 to TRBJ1-1, with TRBD1 matching 11 junction bases. This receptor carries the CDR3 CASSRTGGGYTEAFF. The bases are TGTGCCAGCAGCCGGACAGGGGGCGGATACACTGAAGCTTTCTTT.